These 10 T cell receptor beta chains share one sample of origin, sequenced in a study of tumor and adjacent non-tumor tissue in lung cancer. A modified ARM-PCR protocol with three rounds of nested PCR amplified TCRbeta. TCRdb itself ran the multiplex PCR reads through MiXCR, one entry per CDR3 protein. The sample has about 110,000 distinct CDR3 sequences, roughly 73% seen once. RNA was extracted from bulk tissue without any cell sorting. Sequenced material: lung tumor tissue. The receptors derive from a woman in her sixties with non-small cell lung cancer.

This clonotype was observed a few times. The chain links TRBV28 to TRBJ1-5; TRBD1 might be the D (5 bases). This CDR3 has 15 amino acids. Trimming cost V 4 bases and J 3 bases, with 13 bases left between them. Per the germline V gene, CDR1 is MDHEN and CDR2 is SYDVKM. CDR3 region: CASSSGDGINQPQHF. The CDR3, as DNA: TGTGCCAGCAGTTCGGGGGACGGAATCAATCAGCCCCAGCATTTT. The full variable domain, with the rest looked up from reference TRBV28 and TRBJ1-5, is DVKVTQSSRYLVKRTGEKVFLECVQDMDHENMFWYRQDPGLGLRLIYFSYDVKMKEKGDIPEGYSVSREKKERFSLILESASTNQTSMYLCASSSGDGINQPQHFGDGTRLSIL.

In this sample, this clonotype turned up a few times. Compared with germline, one end of the junction differs, possibly owing to a read error. The J gene is TRBJ1-1, the V gene TRBV11-3; 8 nucleotides line up with TRBD1. Per the germline V gene, CDR1 is SGHNT and CDR2 is YENEEA. The CDR3 has 14 residues. CDR3 bases: TGTACCAGCAGGGACAGGAATGGTGGGGGCAAGACTTTCTTT. Encoded protein: CTSRDRNGGGKTFF.

This clonotype was observed once. No conserved phenylalanine or tryptophan ends this CDR3, so it is likely a read error. The chain is built from TRBV29-1 and TRBJ2-2; 8 nucleotides line up with TRBD2. The germline CDR1 and CDR2 sequences are SQVTM and ANQGSEA. The CDR3 covers 12 residues. The CDR3 coding sequence is TGCAGCGTAGGACTACCCGGGGGGGATCTGTTTTGT. The encoded protein is CSVGLPGGDLFC.

Remarks on this clonotype: This clone may be a read error of a much larger clone one base away. The CDR3 bases are TGTGCCTGCAGCTCAGGGGAACAGCCCCAGCATTTT. Translating it yields CACSSGEQPQHF. This chain uses TRBV12-3 or TRBV12-4 with TRBJ1-5; possible D gene TRBD1, 6 bases. CDR3 length: 12 residues.

About this clonotype: Being one base from a much bigger clone, this may be a read error. V usage is TRBV4-3 and J usage is TRBJ1-5, with a tentative D call TRBD1 (6 bases). The CDR3 is 15 amino acids. The germline V gene has CDR1 LGHNA and CDR2 YSLEER. In nucleotides, the CDR3 is TGCGCCAACAGCCGGGGGCTGATGGGCAATCAGCCCCAGCATTTT. This encodes CANSRGLMGNQPQHF.

Details on this clonotype: It is likely a read error, because the conserved phenylalanine at the end of the CDR3 is missing. The chain carries TRBV10-3 and TRBJ2-5; 7 nucleotides align to TRBD1. CDR1 ENHRY and CDR2 SYGVKD come from the germline V gene. The trim removed 2 bases at V and 0 bases at J, leaving 15 bases unmatched. This CDR3 is 19 amino acids long. DNA for the CDR3: TGTGCCATCAGTGAGCCCGTACGAATGACAGGGCGGTACCAAGAGACCCAGTACTAC. Protein: CAISEPVRMTGRYQETQYY.

About this clonotype: The junction departs from germline at one end; a sequencing error may be responsible. The chain combines TRBV6-1 with TRBJ1-1; no firm D call. The CDR3 is 14 amino acids. Germline CDR1 and CDR2: MNHNS and SASEGT. CDR3 in DNA: TGTGCCAGCAGCTACGACAACCCGAACACTGAAACTTTCTTT. It specifies CASSYDNPNTETFF.

Remarks on this clonotype: Its ends do not fully match the called genes, so a read error is possible. The CDR3 sequence: CASSRDYGKTIYF. The CDR3 coding sequence is TGTGCTAGCAGCCGAGACTATGGAAAAACCATATATTTT. The V and J genes are TRBV6-6 and TRBJ1-3; D gene unclear. Germline values: CDR1 MNHNY, CDR2 SVGAGI (reference sequence). The CDR3 is 13 residues long.

The V and J genes are TRBV11-1 and TRBJ2-2; 7 bases agree with TRBD2. V was pared by 7 bases and J by 4 bases, with 15 bases of the junction left unmatched. The germline CDR1 and CDR2 sequences are SGHAT and FQDESV (reference sequence). The CDR3 contains 17 residues. The CDR3 spells CASNPRLAGESTGELFF. CDR3 nucleotides: TGTGCCAGCAATCCGCGACTAGCAGGAGAATCCACCGGGGAGCTGTTTTTT.

Notes on this clonotype: Compared with germline, one end of the junction differs, possibly owing to a read error. The genes are TRBV11-2 and TRBJ2-7, with D perhaps TRBD2 (5 bases). The CDR3 extends over 13 amino acids. Germline CDR1 SGHAT, CDR2 FQNNGV. Here the CDR3 reads CANSHESPGEQYF. The CDR3 region has the DNA TGTGCCAACAGCCACGAATCTCCGGGGGAGCAGTACTTC.